The text below deals with one TCR beta chain. Its antigen is still unknown. Other DNA sequences in this sample translate to the same CDR3. This entry comes from a study of shared clonotypes between healthy human individuals. TCRdb's copy holds only in-frame clones and misses some; the assay was immunoSEQ multiplex PCR. The sample has approximately 2.3 million clones; approximately 95% are singletons. Germline V lookup: CDR1 MNHNY, CDR2 SVGAGI (reference sequence). The CDR3 spans 11 residues. Trimming pared 4 bases from V and 3 bases from J, leaving 2 bases between. Points from the study as a whole: Sample collection involved blood only; tissue repertoires are likely different. Incomplete sequencing of sorted subsets was indicated by rarefaction despite large depth. Generally, naive subsets came out with larger estimated richness than memory subsets.

The specimen was naive CD4+ T cells from PBMCs. The subset: CD45RA+ positively selected. The chain uses TRBV6-6 and TRBJ2-3; D call uncertain. The receptor's source is a man aged 18 to 29 in good health. Some clones in this sample may be carry-over from other donors' samples. The CDR3 loop is CASSSTDTQYF. In DNA form, the CDR3 reads TGTGCCAGCAGTTCGACAGATACGCAGTATTTT.